This T cell receptor (beta chain) was sequenced during a study of cytomegalovirus exposure and HLA in healthy donors. A single count supports this clone. The PCR was carried out with 60 Vbeta primers and 13 Jbeta primers. Sequenced by immunoSEQ multiplex PCR; TCRdb stores in-frame clones only, minus some. The sample has approximately 170,000 clones, approximately 81% seen once. Germline CDR1 MDHEN, CDR2 SYDVKM. There are 22 residues in the CDR3. With V trimmed by 5 bases and J by 0 bases, 23 bases remained unmatched. The sequence was obtained from a boy younger than 10 in good health and CMV-seronegative. Material for sequencing was PBMCs. This chain links TRBV28 with TRBJ2-1, with 9 bases aligning to TRBD1. The CDR3 sequence is CASSPRSGQDRGSSSSYNEQFF. The CDR3, as DNA: TGTGCCAGCAGTCCCCGATCGGGGCAGGACAGGGGAAGTTCTAGCTCCTACAATGAGCAGTTCTTC.